Below, 23 T cell receptor beta chains from the same sample are listed, as sequenced in a study of Graves' ophthalmopathy and Graves' hyperthyroidism. Amplification targeted the TCR beta CDR3 regions, with RNA transcripts as the source material. The authors performed first-round RT-PCR with HTBI primers and then a second-round multiplex PCR. TCRdb ran MiXCR on the multiplex PCR reads and lists one entry per CDR3 protein. The sample consists of about 620,000 distinct CDR3 sequences, 20% to 25% of them appearing once. The sample consisted of peripheral blood. The receptors shown here come from a woman between 18 and 30 years old with stable Graves' hyperthyroidism. Some clones in this sample may be carry-over from other donors' samples.

The V gene is TRBV2, the J gene TRBJ1-1; D is possibly TRBD1 (6 bases). V gave up 1 base and J gave up 2 bases, with 8 bases separating them. The CDR3 runs 14 residues. Germline CDR1 and CDR2: SNHLY and FYNNEI. The DNA of the CDR3 is TGTGCCAGCAGTGAAGGCAGGGGTAACACTGAAGCTTTCTTT. This gives the protein CASSEGRGNTEAFF.

The table lists this clonotype with a few counts. The V gene is TRBV7-3, the J gene TRBJ2-2, with 9 bases matching TRBD2. Germline V gene lookup returns CDR1 SGHTA and CDR2 FQGTGA. The CDR3 covers 18 residues. The J segment lost 1 base and the V segment lost 2 bases, leaving 8 bases of the junction unmatched. The DNA of the CDR3 is TGTGCCAGCAGCTTAGACGTCTCGCGGGGGGGGAACACCGGGGAGCTGTTTTTT. It translates to CASSLDVSRGGNTGELFF.

This clonotype has a handful of counts. The genes are TRBV10-2 and TRBJ2-7; D unresolved. Trimming pared 8 bases from V and 4 bases from J, leaving 12 bases between. The length of the CDR3 is 12 residues. The germline gives CDR1 WSHSY, CDR2 SAAADI. The CDR3 bases are TGCGCCAGCTTGAGTGACGAATACGAGCAGTACTTC. It is translated as CASLSDEYEQYF.

This clonotype was observed many times. The chain has TRBV20-1 and TRBJ1-3; D gene uncertain. V was clipped by 0 bases and J by 0 bases, with 18 bases between them. Germline V gene lookup returns CDR1 DFQATT and CDR2 SNEGSKA (reference sequence). This CDR3 is 18 amino acids long. CDR3 DNA: TGCAGTGCTAGAGATGTTTTGGCTTCAGGACCCTCTGGAAACACCATATATTTT. Protein sequence: CSARDVLASGPSGNTIYF.

Regarding this clonotype: The germline gene is not matched at one end of the junction; a read error may be the cause. The CDR3 nucleotides are TGTGCCACCGTAGCGGGCTCAAGCTCCTACGAGCAGCACTTC. Protein sequence: CATVAGSSSYEQHF. The gene calls are TRBV10-3 and TRBJ2-7; TRBD2 agrees at 7 bases. Germline V lookup: CDR1 ENHRY, CDR2 SYGVKD. The CDR3 length is 14 residues.

This clonotype was counted ten times or more. The chain links TRBV7-9 to TRBJ1-2; 10 bases match TRBD1. This CDR3 contains 15 residues. Per the germline V gene, CDR1 is SEHNR and CDR2 is FQNEAQ (reference sequence). V trimming: 5 bases; J trimming: 3 bases; junction bases outside the gene matches: 6. The CDR3 nucleotides are TGTGCCAGCAGCGTTGACAGGGGGCGCCACTATGGCTACACCTTC. Its protein is CASSVDRGRHYGYTF.

This clonotype was seen repeatedly, ten times or more. Possible read error: a much larger clone is one base away. This chain connects TRBV12-3 or TRBV12-4 to TRBJ2-7, with D hard to call. The CDR3 has 11 amino acids. Trimming left V 5 bases short and J 5 bases short, with 7 bases between. The CDR3 region is CASSDPDEQYF. The CDR3 DNA reads as TGTGCCAGCAGTGACCCTGACGAGCAGTACTTC.

This clonotype was recorded many times. One junction end does not reproduce the germline sequence, and a read error may be involved. The rearrangement uses TRBV6-1 and TRBJ2-6; 9 bases map to TRBD1. CDR1 and CDR2 from the germline V gene are MNHNS and SASEGT. The CDR3 has 14 amino acids. CDR3 residues: CATNRGPGANVPTF. The CDR3 DNA sequence: TGTGCCACCAACAGGGGGCCGGGGGCCAACGTCCCGACTTTC.

In this sample, this clonotype turned up many times. The chain employs TRBV25-1 and TRBJ1-6; D perhaps matches TRBD1 (6 bases). With 2 bases removed from V and 6 bases from J, the gap between germline ends came to 14 bases. This CDR3 has 16 residues. Germline-derived CDR1 and CDR2 are MGHDK and SYGVNS. CDR3 loop: CASSEGWGRGNSPLHF. The CDR3 DNA reads as TGTGCCAGCAGTGAAGGATGGGGCAGGGGTAATTCACCCCTCCACTTT.

This clonotype was recorded many times. The chain couples TRBV5-1 to TRBJ2-4, with 7 bases that match TRBD1. Germline lookup yields CDR1 SGHRS and CDR2 YFSETQ. The CDR3 runs to 14 residues. V lost 0 bases and J lost 5; bases outside the gene matches: 2. CDR3 in amino acids: CASSLGQGENIQYF. Written as DNA, the CDR3 is TGCGCCAGCAGCTTGGGGCAGGGGGAAAACATTCAGTACTTC.

Many counts were recorded for this clonotype. The genes are TRBV6-2 or TRBV6-3 and TRBJ1-1; D is unclear. The V end lost 7 bases, the J end lost 5 bases, and 14 bases lay between the germline ends. CDR1 is MNHEY, CDR2 SVGEGT, per germline. This CDR3 has 13 amino acids. The CDR3 sequence is CASTGREGTEAFF. The CDR3 DNA sequence: TGTGCCAGCACTGGAAGGGAGGGAACTGAAGCTTTCTTT.

This clonotype was seen many times. V and J are TRBV2 and TRBJ2-2; D gene ambiguous. The germline V gene encodes CDR1 SNHLY and CDR2 FYNNEI. This CDR3 region has 12 residues. The V gene lost 0 bases and the J gene lost 10 bases, with 6 bases spanning the gap. The CDR3 protein is CASSEALLELFF. CDR3 nucleotides: TGTGCCAGCAGTGAAGCGCTTTTGGAGCTGTTTTTT.

This chain's CDR3 is CASSRKGQGAAGVAFF. The CDR3 nucleotides are TGTGCCAGCAGTCGAAAGGGACAGGGGGCCGCGGGGGTCGCTTTCTTT. The chain recombines TRBV12-3 or TRBV12-4 with TRBJ1-1; 12 nucleotides agree with TRBD1. This CDR3 is built from 16 residues. V dropped 5 bases and J dropped 11; count of bases not matched to a gene: 15.

The genes are TRBV7-9 and TRBJ1-1, with D unclear. Germline CDR1 is SEHNR and CDR2 is FQNEAQ (reference sequence). The CDR3 contains 15 residues. Trimming took off 1 base at V and 1 base at J, with 10 bases between the two ends. The CDR3 nucleotides are TGTGCCAGCAGCTTAGATTGGTCAGCGAACACTGAAGCTTTCTTT. Translating it yields CASSLDWSANTEAFF.

The chain uses TRBV13 and TRBJ2-3; D perhaps matches TRBD1 (5 bases). V was cut by 5 bases and J by 0 bases, with 9 bases left in between. Germline V gene lookup returns CDR1 PRHDT and CDR2 FYEKMQ (reference sequence). The length of the CDR3 is 14 residues. In DNA form, the CDR3 reads TGTGCCAGCAGCCCCAGGGCTAGCACAGATACGCAGTATTTT. It is translated as CASSPRASTDTQYF.

This clonotype was counted ten times or more. The chain has TRBV5-1 and TRBJ1-1; no clear D. Trimming shortened V by 0 bases and J by 4 bases, and 4 bases separated the two germline ends. CDR1 is SGHRS, CDR2 YFSETQ, per germline. The CDR3 sequence is 12 residues long. The CDR3 DNA reads as TGCGCCAGCAGCTTGGACAGCACTGAAGCTTTCTTT. It encodes CASSLDSTEAFF.

As concerns this clonotype: A much bigger clone sits one base away, suggesting this may be a read error. The V call is TRBV28, the J call TRBJ2-4, with a possible D match to TRBD2 (8 bases). The CDR3 contains 16 residues. Germline V gene sequence: CDR1 MDHEN, CDR2 SYDVKM. CDR3 in amino acids: CASRKRTGLAKNIKYF. CDR3 in DNA: TGTGCCAGCAGGAAAAGGACAGGACTAGCCAAAAACATTAAGTACTTC.

This clonotype was counted at least ten times. A read error is likely, as this CDR3 ends without the conserved phenylalanine or tryptophan. Because the CDR3's place on the DNA is in doubt, the DNA is left out and the CDR3 is given as listed by TCRdb. This chain connects TRBV6-1 to TRBJ1-3; the table's D gene call, TRBD1, was not cross checked with the DNA. The V gene's germline CDR1 is MNHNS and CDR2 SASEGT. The CDR3 length is 14 residues, termini included. The CDR3 sequence: CASSQGGVAGPLSV.

V gene TRBV6-1 combines with J gene TRBJ1-2, with D tentatively TRBD1 (6 bases). Trimming pared 3 bases from V and 7 bases from J, leaving 15 bases between. Germline V CDR1 and CDR2: MNHNS, SASEGT. The CDR3 length is 14 residues. The CDR3 DNA follows: TGTGCCAGCAGTGATGGAGAGGGGGGAAGTGGCTACACCTTC. This sequence encodes CASSDGEGGSGYTF.

CDR3 amino acids: CASSSGGAGGVNTEAFF. The CDR3 nucleotides read TGTGCCAGCAGTTCCGGAGGGGCTGGGGGGGTCAACACTGAAGCTTTCTTT. This chain connects TRBV12-3 or TRBV12-4 to TRBJ1-1, with TRBD1 as a possible D gene (5 bases). Trimming removed 4 bases from V and 2 bases from J, with 20 bases in between. The CDR3 runs to 17 residues.

This clonotype has ten or more counts. The V gene is TRBV12-3 or TRBV12-4, the J gene TRBJ1-3, with 7 bases fitting TRBD1. V dropped 7 bases and J dropped 2; count of bases not matched to a gene: 8. This CDR3 region has 15 residues. CDR3: CASIPQGKPGNTIYF. As DNA, the CDR3 is TGTGCCAGCATCCCACAGGGGAAACCTGGAAACACCATATATTTT.

The rearrangement links TRBV5-6 to TRBJ1-2, with a possible D match to TRBD1 (5 bases). The CDR3 extends over 13 amino acids. Trimming removed 4 bases from V and 4 bases from J, with 11 bases in between. Germline values: CDR1 SGHDT, CDR2 YYEEEE. DNA for the CDR3: TGTGCCAGCAGCCACGACAGTACCTATGGCTACACCTTC. Translating it yields CASSHDSTYGYTF.

The chain links TRBV27 to TRBJ1-2; D not resolved. The germline gives CDR1 MNHEY, CDR2 SMNVEV (reference sequence). The germline V and J ends were trimmed by 8 bases and 8 bases, with 24 bases remaining between them. CDR3 length equals 15 residues. The CDR3 spells CASALSGWDSLGYTF. The CDR3 nucleotides are TGTGCCAGCGCCCTTAGTGGGTGGGATTCTTTAGGCTACACCTTC.